Given below is one T cell receptor (beta chain) in context. Its specificity is unknown. Separate cDNA molecules received unique molecular identifiers, which the library attached to them. MiXCR was run by TCRdb on the RACE reads, yielding one entry per CDR3 protein. The repertoire holds approximately 90,000 distinct CDR3 sequences, around 9% seen once, with about 3% in the top ten. The time point here: healthy volunteer bleed at 2 weeks. Unfractionated whole blood yielded the extracted total RNA. Germline loops: CDR1 DFQATT, CDR2 SNEGSKA (reference sequence). This CDR3 is 13 amino acids long. V was cut by 5 bases and J by 5 bases, with 15 bases left in between. The sample belongs to a study of human T cells and chemical hapten exposure. Study-wide results and caveats: Counts of TCRs above 1 in 1000 frequency stayed unchanged with DPC sensitization.

The sample taken for sequencing was whole blood. J is TRBJ1-1 and V is TRBV20-1; maybe TRBD1 (6 bases). The clonotype originates from a female donor in good health. Some clones in this sample may be carry-over from other donors' samples. The CDR3 protein is CSAVSQGLTEAFF. In DNA form, the CDR3 reads TGCAGTGCTGTATCACAGGGACTAACTGAAGCTTTCTTT.